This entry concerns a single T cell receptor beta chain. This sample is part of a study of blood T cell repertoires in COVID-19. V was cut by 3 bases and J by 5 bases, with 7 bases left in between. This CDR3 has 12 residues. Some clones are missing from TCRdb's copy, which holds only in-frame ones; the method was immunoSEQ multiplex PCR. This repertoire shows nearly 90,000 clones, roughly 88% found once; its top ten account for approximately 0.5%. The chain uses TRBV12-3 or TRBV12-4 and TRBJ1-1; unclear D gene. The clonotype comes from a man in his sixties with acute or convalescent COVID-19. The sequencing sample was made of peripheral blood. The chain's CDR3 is CASSFERTEAFF. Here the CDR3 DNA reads TGTGCCAGCAGTTTTGAACGGACTGAAGCTTTCTTT.